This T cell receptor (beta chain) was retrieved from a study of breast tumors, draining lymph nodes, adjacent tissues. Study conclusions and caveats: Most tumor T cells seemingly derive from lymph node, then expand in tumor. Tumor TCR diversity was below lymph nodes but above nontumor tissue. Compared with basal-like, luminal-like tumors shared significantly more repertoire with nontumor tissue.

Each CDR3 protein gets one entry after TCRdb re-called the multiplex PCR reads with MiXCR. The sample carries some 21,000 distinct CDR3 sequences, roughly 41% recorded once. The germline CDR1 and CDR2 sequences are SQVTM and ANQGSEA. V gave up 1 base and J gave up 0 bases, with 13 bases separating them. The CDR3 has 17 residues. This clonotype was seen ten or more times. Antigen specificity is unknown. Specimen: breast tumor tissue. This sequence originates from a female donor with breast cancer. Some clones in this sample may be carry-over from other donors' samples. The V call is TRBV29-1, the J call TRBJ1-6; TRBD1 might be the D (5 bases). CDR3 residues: CSVEARRQSSYNSPLHF. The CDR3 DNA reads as TGCAGCGTTGAAGCGCGGAGACAGAGCTCCTATAATTCACCCCTCCACTTT.